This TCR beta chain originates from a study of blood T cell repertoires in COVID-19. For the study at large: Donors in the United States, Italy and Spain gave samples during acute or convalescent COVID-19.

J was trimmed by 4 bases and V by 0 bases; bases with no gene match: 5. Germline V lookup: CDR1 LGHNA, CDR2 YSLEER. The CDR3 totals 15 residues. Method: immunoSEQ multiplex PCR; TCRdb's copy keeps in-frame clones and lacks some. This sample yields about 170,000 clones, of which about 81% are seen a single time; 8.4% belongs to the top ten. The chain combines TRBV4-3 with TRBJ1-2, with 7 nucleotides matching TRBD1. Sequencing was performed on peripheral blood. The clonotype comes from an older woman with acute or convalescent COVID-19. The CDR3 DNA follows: TGCGCCAGCAGCCAAGACGTGGGACAGCCCTATGGCTACACCTTC. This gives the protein CASSQDVGQPYGYTF.